The source of this T cell receptor beta chain is a study of cytomegalovirus exposure and HLA in healthy donors. For the study at large: Most genotyped donors, around four fifths of some 400, had Caucasian-associated genetic ancestry.

Primers: 60 Vbeta forward and 13 Jbeta reverse. As handled by the study authors: An analysis that came later counted 73 million or so unique TCR beta chains, approximately 9.9 million shared. Assay used: immunoSEQ multiplex PCR; TCRdb lists only in-frame clones, some missing. V, J and clone size reflect that table, while D and trimming were determined from the DNA. The profile shows roughly 250,000 clones, about 83% of them singletons. Trimming removed 5 bases from V and 0 bases from J, with 12 bases in between. CDR3 length equals 15 residues. From germline, CDR1 is SNHLY and CDR2 FYNNEI. In regard to this clone: What it binds is unknown.

Study-wide findings and caveats: Later work found most CMV-associated TCR beta chains apparently HLA-restricted.

The gene calls are TRBV2 and TRBJ2-3, with D possibly TRBD1 on 6 matching bases. The source material was PBMCs. The receptor comes from a woman aged 40 to 50 in good health and CMV-seropositive. CDR3 in DNA: TGTGCCAGCAGTAAACAGGGCAAAAGCACAGATACGCAGTATTTT. Translation gives CASSKQGKSTDTQYF. Full variable domain (rest looked up from reference TRBV2 and TRBJ2-3): EPEVTQTPSHQVTQMGQEVILRCVPISNHLYFYWYRQILGQKVEFLVSFYNNEISEKSEIFDDQFSVERPDGSNFTLKIRSTKLEDSAMYFCASSKQGKSTDTQYFGPGTRLTVL.